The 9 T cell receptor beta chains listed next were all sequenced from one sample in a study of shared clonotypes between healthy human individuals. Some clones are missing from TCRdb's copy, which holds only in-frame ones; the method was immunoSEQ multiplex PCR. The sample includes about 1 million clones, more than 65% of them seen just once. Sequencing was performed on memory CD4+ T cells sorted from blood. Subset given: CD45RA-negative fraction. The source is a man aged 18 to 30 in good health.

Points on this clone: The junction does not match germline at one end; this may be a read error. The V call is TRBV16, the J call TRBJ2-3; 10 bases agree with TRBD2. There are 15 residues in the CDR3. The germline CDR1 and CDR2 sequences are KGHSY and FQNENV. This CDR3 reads CASGQRGGRADTQYF. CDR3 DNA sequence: TGTGCCAGCGGCCAGCGGGGGGGCCGTGCAGATACGCAGTATTTT.

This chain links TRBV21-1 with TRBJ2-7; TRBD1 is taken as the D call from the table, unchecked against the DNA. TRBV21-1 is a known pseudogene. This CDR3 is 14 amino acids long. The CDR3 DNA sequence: TGTGCCAGCAGCAAATCCCCAGAAGACTACGAGCAGTACTTC. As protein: CASSKSPEDYEQYF.

The CDR3 DNA reads TGCGCCAGCAGCTTGGCGGTGATAGGAGAGACCCAGTACTTC. Residues: CASSLAVIGETQYF. The genes are TRBV5-1 and TRBJ2-5; no definite D call. Germline V gives CDR1 SGHRS, CDR2 YFSETQ. Trimming left V 0 bases short and J 4 bases short, with 10 bases between. This CDR3 is built from 14 residues. Combining the CDR3 with reference TRBV5-1 and TRBJ2-5 gives the whole variable domain KAGVTQTPRYLIKTRGQQVTLSCSPISGHRSVSWYQQTPGQGLQFLFEYFSETQRNKGNFPGRFSGRQFSNSRSEMNVSTLELGDSALYLCASSLAVIGETQYFGPGTRLLVL.

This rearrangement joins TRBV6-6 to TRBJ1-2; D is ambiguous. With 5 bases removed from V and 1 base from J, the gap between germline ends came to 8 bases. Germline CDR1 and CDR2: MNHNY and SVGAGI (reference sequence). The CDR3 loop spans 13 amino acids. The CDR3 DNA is TGTGCCAGCAGTCCGGCGTATAACTATGGCTACACCTTC. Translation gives CASSPAYNYGYTF.

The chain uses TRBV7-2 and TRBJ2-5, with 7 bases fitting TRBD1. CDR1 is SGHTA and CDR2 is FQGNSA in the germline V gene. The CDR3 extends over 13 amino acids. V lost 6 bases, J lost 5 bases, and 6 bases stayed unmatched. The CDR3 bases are TGTGCCAGCAGTAGGGGGCAGAGTGAGACCCAGTACTTC. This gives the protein CASSRGQSETQYF. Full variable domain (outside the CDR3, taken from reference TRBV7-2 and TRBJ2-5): GAGVSQSPSNKVTEKGKDVELRCDPISGHTALYWYRQSLGQGLEFLIYFQGNSAPDKSGLPSDRFSAERTGGSVSTLTIQRTQQEDSAVYLCASSRGQSETQYFGPGTRLLVL.

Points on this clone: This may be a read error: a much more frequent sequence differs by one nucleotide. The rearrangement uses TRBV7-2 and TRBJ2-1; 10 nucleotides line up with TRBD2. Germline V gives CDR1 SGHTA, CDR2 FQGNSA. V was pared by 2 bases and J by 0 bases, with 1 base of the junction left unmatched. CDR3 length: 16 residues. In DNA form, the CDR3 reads TGTGCCAGCAGCTTATCTAGCGGGAGCTCCTACAATGAGCAGTTCTTC. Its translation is CASSLSSGSSYNEQFF.

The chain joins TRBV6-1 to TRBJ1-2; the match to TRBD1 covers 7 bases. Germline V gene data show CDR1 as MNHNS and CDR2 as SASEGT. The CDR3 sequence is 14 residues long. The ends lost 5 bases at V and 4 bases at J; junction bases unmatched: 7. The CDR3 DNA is TGTGCCAGCAGTCTGGGGACAGCCAGCTATGGCTACACCTTC. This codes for CASSLGTASYGYTF.

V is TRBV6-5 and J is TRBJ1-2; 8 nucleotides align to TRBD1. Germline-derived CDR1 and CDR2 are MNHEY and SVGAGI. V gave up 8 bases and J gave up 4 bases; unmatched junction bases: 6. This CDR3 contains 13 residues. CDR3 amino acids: CASYRGYLYGYTF. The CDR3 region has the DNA TGTGCCAGCTACAGGGGGTACCTCTATGGCTACACCTTC.

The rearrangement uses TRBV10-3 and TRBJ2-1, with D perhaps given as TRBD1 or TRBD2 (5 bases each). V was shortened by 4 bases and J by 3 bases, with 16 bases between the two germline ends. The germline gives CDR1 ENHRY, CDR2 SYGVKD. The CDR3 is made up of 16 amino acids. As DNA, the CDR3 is TGTGCCATCAGTGGGGGGTCCGGTGGTGGCTACAATGAGCAGTTCTTC. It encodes CAISGGSGGGYNEQFF.